This is a list of T cell receptor beta chains from one sample in a study of PD-L1 blockade in urothelial cancer. Clones were read by immunoSEQ multiplex PCR, and TCRdb kept only the in-frame ones, dropping some. The data show 20,000 to 30,000 clones, with 65% to 90% seen just once and approximately 33% held by the top ten. Sample: PBMCs, taken around atezolizumab (anti-PD-L1) treatment. The receptors derive from a man aged 55 to 69 with urothelial cancer. The CDR3 runs from the conserved cysteine through the conserved F or W. Fields, in order: V gene, clone size, J gene, D gene, CDR3 DNA, CDR3 protein. A D gene is named only where the DNA matches it firmly. Clone sizes are given selectively: once, few, many, or a class where the clone is expanded.

v_call: TRBV5-1; clone_size: .; j_call: TRBJ2-3; d_call: .; cdr3_nt: TGCGCCAGCAGCCGGGTCGGGGCAGGGGACCTCACAGATACGCAGTATTTT; cdr3_aa: CASSRVGAGDLTDTQYF
v_call: TRBV5-4; clone_size: .; j_call: TRBJ1-4; d_call: .; cdr3_nt: TGTGCCAGCAGCAGTGGAGGGGCACCTAATGAAAAACTGTTTTTT; cdr3_aa: CASSSGGAPNEKLFF
v_call: TRBV6-1; clone_size: once; j_call: TRBJ2-7; d_call: TRBD1; cdr3_nt: TGTGCCAGCAGTGTGGGGACAGGACAGTACTTC; cdr3_aa: CASSVGTGQYF
v_call: TRBV5-5; clone_size: .; j_call: TRBJ1-4; d_call: .; cdr3_nt: TGTGCCAGCAGCCTCTCCAGGGGTGGTGAAAAACTGTTTTTT; cdr3_aa: CASSLSRGGEKLFF
v_call: TRBV30; clone_size: .; j_call: TRBJ2-2; d_call: TRBD2; cdr3_nt: TGTGCCTGGAGTGTAACTAGCGGGGCCGGGGAGCTGTTTTTT; cdr3_aa: CAWSVTSGAGELFF
v_call: TRBV6-1; clone_size: medium-sized; j_call: TRBJ1-5; d_call: .; cdr3_nt: TGTGCCAGCAGACCCGACAGATACAATCAGCCCCAGCATTTT; cdr3_aa: CASRPDRYNQPQHF
v_call: TRBV18; clone_size: .; j_call: TRBJ1-4; d_call: TRBD1; cdr3_nt: TGTGCCAGCTCACAACAGGGGGATAATGAAAAACTGTTTTTT; cdr3_aa: CASSQQGDNEKLFF
v_call: TRBV4-1; clone_size: .; j_call: TRBJ1-2; d_call: .; cdr3_nt: TGCGCCAGCAGCCAGAGCGGGGGGGGGATTCGGGTTGGCTACACCTTC; cdr3_aa: CASSQSGGGIRVGYTF
v_call: TRBV18; clone_size: .; j_call: TRBJ2-5; d_call: .; cdr3_nt: TGTGCCAGCTCACTTTCCCTTCAAGAGACCCAGTACTTC; cdr3_aa: CASSLSLQETQYF
v_call: TRBV19; clone_size: .; j_call: TRBJ1-5; d_call: .; cdr3_nt: TGTGCCAGTAGTATTTCTGGGGGCAGTAGCAATCAGCCCCAGCATTTT; cdr3_aa: CASSISGGSSNQPQHF
v_call: TRBV5-4; clone_size: once; j_call: TRBJ1-5; d_call: TRBD1; cdr3_nt: TGTGCCAGCAGCTTACAGGGGGCACTTCAGCCCCAGCATTTT; cdr3_aa: CASSLQGALQPQHF
v_call: TRBV30; clone_size: .; j_call: TRBJ1-4; d_call: .; cdr3_nt: TGTGCCTGGGATACAGGCAGGGGAGCAACTAATGAAAAACTGTTTTTT; cdr3_aa: CAWDTGRGATNEKLFF
v_call: TRBV5-6; clone_size: once; j_call: TRBJ1-2; d_call: TRBD1; cdr3_nt: TGTGCCAGCAGCTTGGCTAAGGACAGGGCGAACTATGGCTACACCTTC; cdr3_aa: CASSLAKDRANYGYTF
v_call: TRBV5-1; clone_size: .; j_call: TRBJ1-3; d_call: .; cdr3_nt: TGCGCCAGCAGCTTGGCGGAGAGCTCTGGAAACACCATATATTTT; cdr3_aa: CASSLAESSGNTIYF
v_call: TRBV6-4; clone_size: .; j_call: TRBJ2-1; d_call: .; cdr3_nt: TGTGCCAGCAGTGAAGGCAGGCGCCAGTTCTTC; cdr3_aa: CASSEGRRQFF
v_call: TRBV6-6; clone_size: .; j_call: TRBJ2-2; d_call: .; cdr3_nt: TGTGCCAGCAGTTACCCAGTTTCGGGGGTCGGGGAGCTGTTTTTT; cdr3_aa: CASSYPVSGVGELFF
v_call: TRBV5-6; clone_size: .; j_call: TRBJ2-3; d_call: .; cdr3_nt: TGTGCCAGCAGCATCGGACAAAAAGATACGCAGTATTTT; cdr3_aa: CASSIGQKDTQYF
v_call: TRBV11-3; clone_size: .; j_call: TRBJ1-4; d_call: .; cdr3_nt: TGTGCCAGCAGCTTAGAAATAGTAGCTGAAAAACTGTTTTTT; cdr3_aa: CASSLEIVAEKLFF
v_call: TRBV7-3; clone_size: .; j_call: TRBJ1-2; d_call: .; cdr3_nt: TGTGCCAGCAGCTTAAATGGGGGGGCGCGAGGCTACACCTTC; cdr3_aa: CASSLNGGARGYTF
v_call: TRBV2; clone_size: .; j_call: TRBJ2-5; d_call: .; cdr3_nt: TGTGCCAGCAGTGGCCAGACAGGGAGGAGGGAGACCCAGTACTTC; cdr3_aa: CASSGQTGRRETQYF
v_call: TRBV5-6; clone_size: .; j_call: TRBJ2-2; d_call: .; cdr3_nt: TGTGCCAGCAGCCAGGAGGGCAGGTTTACCGGGGAGCTGTTTTTT; cdr3_aa: CASSQEGRFTGELFF
v_call: TRBV5-1; clone_size: once; j_call: TRBJ1-1; d_call: .; cdr3_nt: TGCGCCAGCAGCTTAGAGCAGGGGAACACTGAAGCTTTCTTT; cdr3_aa: CASSLEQGNTEAFF
v_call: TRBV5-1; clone_size: .; j_call: TRBJ1-5; d_call: TRBD1; cdr3_nt: TGCGCCAGCAGCTTGACGGCAGGGGGCACGGGGTCCAATCAGCCCCAGCATTTT; cdr3_aa: CASSLTAGGTGSNQPQHF
v_call: TRBV19; clone_size: .; j_call: TRBJ1-2; d_call: .; cdr3_nt: TGTGCCAGTACCCCTACTAACTATGGCTACACCTTC; cdr3_aa: CASTPTNYGYTF
v_call: TRBV15; clone_size: .; j_call: TRBJ2-5; d_call: .; cdr3_nt: TGTGCCACCAGCAGAGATTCGTCGGGAGAGACCCAGTACTTC; cdr3_aa: CATSRDSSGETQYF
v_call: TRBV7-6; clone_size: .; j_call: TRBJ2-7; d_call: TRBD1; cdr3_nt: TGTGCCAGCAGCTCCGGGACAGGAGCCTCCTACGAGCAGTACTTC; cdr3_aa: CASSSGTGASYEQYF
v_call: TRBV21-1; clone_size: .; j_call: TRBJ2-3; d_call: .; cdr3_nt: TGTGCCAGCAGCAAAAAGCCCGGGAGAACAGGTTCCCGGGGAATAGATACGCAGTATTTT; cdr3_aa: CASSKKPGRTGSRGIDTQYF
v_call: TRBV30; clone_size: once; j_call: TRBJ1-6; d_call: .; cdr3_nt: TGTGCCTGGATAGGAGTTAGCGGTGGGAATTCACCCCTCCACTTT; cdr3_aa: CAWIGVSGGNSPLHF
v_call: TRBV4-2; clone_size: .; j_call: TRBJ1-3; d_call: .; cdr3_nt: TGTGCCAGCAGCCAAGAAGCAGGATCTTCGGGAAACACCATATATTTT; cdr3_aa: CASSQEAGSSGNTIYF
v_call: TRBV5-1; clone_size: .; j_call: TRBJ1-1; d_call: .; cdr3_nt: TGCGCCAGCAGCTTGGTTCTAGGGGGGAACACTGAAGCTTTCTTT; cdr3_aa: CASSLVLGGNTEAFF
v_call: TRBV2; clone_size: .; j_call: TRBJ1-1; d_call: .; cdr3_nt: TGTGCCAGCAGTGAAGAAGAGGGTGAAGCTTTCTTT; cdr3_aa: CASSEEEGEAFF
v_call: TRBV5-1; clone_size: .; j_call: TRBJ1-4; d_call: .; cdr3_nt: TGCGCCAGCAGCTTACAGGGAACTGAAAAACTGTTTTTT; cdr3_aa: CASSLQGTEKLFF
v_call: TRBV6-5; clone_size: few; j_call: TRBJ1-1; d_call: .; cdr3_nt: TGTGCCAGCAGCGCCCAGGGGAGCGGTGAAGCTTTCTTT; cdr3_aa: CASSAQGSGEAFF
v_call: TRBV27; clone_size: hyperexpanded; j_call: TRBJ1-4; d_call: .; cdr3_nt: TGTGCCAGCAGCTCTAGAGATAATGAAAAACTGTTTTTT; cdr3_aa: CASSSRDNEKLFF
v_call: TRBV18; clone_size: .; j_call: TRBJ2-2; d_call: .; cdr3_nt: TGTGCCAGCTCACCTTATGGACTGAACAAGCCCGGGGAGCTGTTTTTT; cdr3_aa: CASSPYGLNKPGELFF
v_call: TRBV7-2; clone_size: .; j_call: TRBJ1-5; d_call: TRBD1; cdr3_nt: TGTGCCAGCAGCTCCGTGACAGGGGTTAGCAATCAGCCCCAGCATTTT; cdr3_aa: CASSSVTGVSNQPQHF
v_call: TRBV15; clone_size: .; j_call: TRBJ2-1; d_call: .; cdr3_nt: TGTGCCACCCGGTCAGGGGCCGCCGGCGATGAGCAGTTCTTC; cdr3_aa: CATRSGAAGDEQFF
v_call: TRBV5-1; clone_size: .; j_call: TRBJ2-5; d_call: TRBD2; cdr3_nt: TGCGCCAGCAGCTTGCCTAGCGGGAGTGGAGAGACCCAGTACTTC; cdr3_aa: CASSLPSGSGETQYF
v_call: TRBV15; clone_size: .; j_call: TRBJ1-5; d_call: .; cdr3_nt: TGTGCCACCAGCTCTCGCCGGGAAAATCAGCCCCAGCATTTT; cdr3_aa: CATSSRRENQPQHF
v_call: TRBV7-6; clone_size: once; j_call: TRBJ2-6; d_call: .; cdr3_nt: TGTGCCAGCACCACTAGCTTAGTTGGTCTCGGGGCCAACGTCCTGACTTTC; cdr3_aa: CASTTSLVGLGANVLTF
v_call: TRBV5-1; clone_size: .; j_call: TRBJ2-1; d_call: TRBD2; cdr3_nt: TGCGCCAGCAGCTTGGAACAGAGCGGGAGAATCAATGAGCAGTTCTTC; cdr3_aa: CASSLEQSGRINEQFF